The 16 T cell receptor beta chains below all came from one sample that was sequenced in a study of blood T cells in healthy people across ages. A second roughly 6 to 12 cycle PCR used barcoded and J-beta primers. TCRdb processed the 5' RACE reads anew with MiXCR; each CDR3 protein has one entry. The table shows 1 million or so distinct CDR3 sequences, with around 43% occurring only once. Sequenced input: blood. All receptors derive from a woman aged 55 to 70 in good health.

The J gene is TRBJ1-6, the V gene TRBV27; D perhaps matches TRBD1 (5 bases). Germline CDR1 reads MNHEY; CDR2 reads SMNVEV (reference sequence). V gave up 5 bases and J gave up 6 bases, with 14 bases separating them. The CDR3 covers 15 residues. The CDR3 protein is CASSPRQTANSPLHF. CDR3 nucleotides: TGTGCCAGCAGTCCCAGACAGACTGCTAATTCACCCCTCCACTTT.

The rearrangement joins TRBV15 to TRBJ2-2; possible D gene TRBD2, 6 bases. CDR3 length: 13 residues. The V end was cut by 8 bases, the J end by 1 base, with 8 bases between. CDR1 LNHNV and CDR2 YYDKDF come from the germline V gene (reference sequence). The CDR3 spells CATWRENTGELFF. CDR3 in DNA: TGTGCCACCTGGAGGGAGAACACCGGGGAGCTGTTTTTT.

The rearrangement joins TRBV13 to TRBJ2-5, with 9 bases fitting TRBD2. With 10 bases clipped from V and 5 bases from J, the junction kept 8 bases outside the gene matches. The germline CDR1 and CDR2 sequences are PRHDT and FYEKMQ (reference sequence). This CDR3 contains 13 residues. The CDR3 spells CANRTSVSETQYF. CDR3 nucleotide sequence: TGTGCCAACAGGACTAGCGTATCGGAGACCCAGTACTTC. The full variable domain, in which reference TRBV13 and TRBJ2-5 provide the parts outside the CDR3, is AAGVIQSPRHLIKEKRETATLKCYPIPRHDTVYWYQQGPGQDPQFLISFYEKMQSDKGSIPDRFSAQQFSDYHSELNMSSLELGDSALYFCANRTSVSETQYFGPGTRLLVL.

Ten or more counts support this clonotype. The chain carries TRBV2 and TRBJ2-5, with 7 bases matching TRBD2. The ends lost 6 bases at V and 5 bases at J; junction bases unmatched: 18. The CDR3 runs 17 residues. Germline V gene sequence: CDR1 SNHLY, CDR2 FYNNEI. CDR3 coding DNA: TGTGCCAGCAGCCTACTAGCGTCCCTGACTGGGAGTGAGACCCAGTACTTC. It specifies CASSLLASLTGSETQYF. Full variable domain (rest looked up from reference TRBV2 and TRBJ2-5): EPEVTQTPSHQVTQMGQEVILRCVPISNHLYFYWYRQILGQKVEFLVSFYNNEISEKSEIFDDQFSVERPDGSNFTLKIRSTKLEDSAMYFCASSLLASLTGSETQYFGPGTRLLVL.

This chain links TRBV29-1 with TRBJ1-1; 8 positions match TRBD1. CDR1 and CDR2 from the germline V gene are SQVTM and ANQGSEA. The length of the CDR3 is 14 residues. J gave up 5 bases and V 4 bases, and 9 bases lay outside the gene matches. The CDR3: CSVAPQGVMTEAFF. CDR3 nucleotides: TGCAGCGTTGCCCCACAGGGGGTAATGACTGAAGCTTTCTTT.

The chain recombines TRBV5-6 with TRBJ1-1; 9 bases agree with TRBD1. This CDR3 is 17 amino acids long. V shed 0 bases, J shed 2 bases, and the junction held 8 bases outside the gene matches. CDR1 and CDR2 from the germline V gene are SGHDT and YYEEEE. The CDR3 reads CASSLVAQGARNTEAFF. CDR3 DNA sequence: TGTGCCAGCAGCTTGGTGGCACAGGGGGCCCGCAACACTGAAGCTTTCTTT.

The gene calls are TRBV11-3 and TRBJ2-7; TRBD1 matches at 9 bases. Trimming took 5 bases from V and 5 from J; bases not matched to a gene: 10. The CDR3 consists of 15 residues. Germline CDR1 is SGHNT and CDR2 is YENEEA. CDR3 DNA: TGTGCCAGCAGCATCGGGACAGGGACTGGGGACGAGCAGTACTTC. Its translation: CASSIGTGTGDEQYF.

This chain connects TRBV6-5 to TRBJ2-7; D gene unclear. Deletions cut 5 bases from V and 10 bases from J, with 24 bases between. The germline V gene encodes CDR1 MNHEY and CDR2 SVGAGI. The CDR3 covers 15 residues. The CDR3 region has the DNA TGTGCCAGCAGTAAGGGAACCAGGTGGGGTGAGAACCAGTACTTC. This gives the protein CASSKGTRWGENQYF.

This clonotype was picked up a small number of times. This chain joins TRBV28 and TRBJ2-3, with D tentatively TRBD1 (6 bases). The CDR3 is made up of 16 amino acids. CDR1 is MDHEN and CDR2 is SYDVKM in the germline V gene. V lost 5 bases and J lost 0, with 15 bases in between. The CDR3 protein is CASSMLMGASTDTQYF. CDR3 in DNA: TGTGCCAGCAGTATGCTAATGGGGGCGAGCACAGATACGCAGTATTTT.

Only a few counts were recorded for this clonotype. The chain couples TRBV29-1 to TRBJ2-7, with TRBD1 matching over 10 bases. CDR1 SQVTM and CDR2 ANQGSEA come from the germline V gene. This CDR3 has 17 residues. V was clipped by 1 base and J by 0 bases; unmatched bases: 9. The CDR3 loop is CSVEGDRGLGSSYEQYF. The CDR3 DNA follows: TGCAGCGTTGAAGGGGACAGGGGATTGGGGAGCTCCTACGAGCAGTACTTC.

This clonotype was seen only a few times. The rearrangement joins TRBV4-1 to TRBJ2-7, with TRBD1 matching 7 bases. CDR3 length: 16 amino acids. V lost 3 bases, J lost 3 bases, and 11 bases stayed unmatched. Germline assignment: CDR1 MGHRA and CDR2 YSYEKL. The CDR3 loop reads CASSHPGQVSSYEQYF. In nucleotides, the CDR3 is TGCGCCAGCAGCCACCCCGGACAGGTTTCCAGCTACGAGCAGTACTTC.

The CDR3: CASSTSTRTSYNEQFF. The CDR3 DNA reads TGTGCCAGCAGCACCTCGACTAGAACCTCTTACAATGAGCAGTTCTTC. The V gene is TRBV7-9, the J gene TRBJ2-1; a possible D gene is TRBD2 (6 bases). Germline lookup yields CDR1 SEHNR and CDR2 FQNEAQ (reference sequence). The CDR3 runs to 16 residues. Trimming stripped 5 bases from V and 4 bases from J, with 18 bases between. Variable domain in full (rest from reference TRBV7-9 and TRBJ2-1): DTGVSQNPRHKITKRGQNVTFRCDPISEHNRLYWYRQTLGQGPEFLTYFQNEAQLEKSRLLSDRFSAERPKGSFSTLEIQRTEQGDSAMYLCASSTSTRTSYNEQFFGPGTRLTVL.

The CDR3 DNA sequence: TGTGCCAGCAGTATCCAAGCGGGAGGAGGCCAAGAGACCCAGTACTTC. Translating gives CASSIQAGGGQETQYF. The chain links TRBV2 to TRBJ2-5; 9 bases are shared with TRBD2. The germline gives CDR1 SNHLY, CDR2 FYNNEI. This CDR3 region has 16 residues. V lost 5 bases, J lost 1 base, and 8 bases stayed unmatched.

Concerning this clonotype: Germline and junction disagree at one end, which may indicate a read error. The chain employs TRBV27 and TRBJ2-1; 15 nucleotides agree with TRBD2. CDR1 is MNHEY, CDR2 SMNVEV, per germline (reference sequence). This CDR3 is built from 17 residues. In DNA, the CDR3 is TGTGCCGGCAGTCCGGGACTAGCGGGGGGTTCCTACAATGAGCAGTTCTTC. Translation: CAGSPGLAGGSYNEQFF.

The table lists this clonotype with a few counts. The chain is built from TRBV20-1 and TRBJ1-2; TRBD1 aligns across 8 bases. This CDR3 has 14 amino acids. V dropped 0 bases and J dropped 5; count of bases not matched to a gene: 5. Germline V gene sequence: CDR1 DFQATT, CDR2 SNEGSKA (reference sequence). CDR3 protein: CSARDPGQVYGYTF. CDR3 DNA sequence: TGCAGTGCTAGAGACCCGGGACAGGTTTATGGCTACACCTTC.

Of note for this clonotype: The junction departs from germline at one end; a sequencing error may be responsible. The chain is built from TRBV20-1 and TRBJ2-1, with D tentatively TRBD1 (5 bases). The CDR3 is 21 residues long. Germline V gene data show CDR1 as DFQATT and CDR2 as SNEGSKA (reference sequence). CDR3 DNA sequence: TGCAGTGCTCAAACCTCCCCTCTGGGGCGCGGCGACGTACCGTCCTTCAATGAGCAGTTCTTC. Its translation: CSAQTSPLGRGDVPSFNEQFF.